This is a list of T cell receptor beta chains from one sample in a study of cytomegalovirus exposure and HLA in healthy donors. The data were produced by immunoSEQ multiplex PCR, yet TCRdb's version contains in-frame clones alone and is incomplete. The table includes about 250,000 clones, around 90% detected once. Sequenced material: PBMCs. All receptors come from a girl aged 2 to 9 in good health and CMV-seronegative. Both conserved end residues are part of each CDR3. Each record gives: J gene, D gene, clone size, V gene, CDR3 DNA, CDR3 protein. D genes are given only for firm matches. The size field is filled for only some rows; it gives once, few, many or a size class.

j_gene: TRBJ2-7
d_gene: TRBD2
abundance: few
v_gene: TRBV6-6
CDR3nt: TGTGCCAGCAGTCGATGGACTAGCGAGCAGTACTTC
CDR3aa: CASSRWTSEQYF

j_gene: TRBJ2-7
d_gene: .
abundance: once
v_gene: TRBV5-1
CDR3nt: TGCGCCAGCAGCTCTGACAGAGTCGAGCAGTACTTC
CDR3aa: CASSSDRVEQYF

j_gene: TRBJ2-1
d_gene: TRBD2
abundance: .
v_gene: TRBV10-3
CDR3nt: TGTGCCATCAGTGGGGGGACTAGGTACAATGAGCAGTTCTTC
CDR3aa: CAISGGTRYNEQFF

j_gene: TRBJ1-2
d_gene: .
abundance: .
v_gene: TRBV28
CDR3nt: TGTGCCAGCGGTCCGGGGGTCTATGGCTACACCTTC
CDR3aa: CASGPGVYGYTF

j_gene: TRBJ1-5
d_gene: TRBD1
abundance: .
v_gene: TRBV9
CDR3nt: TGTGCCAGCAGCGTAGAGACAGGGAGTCAGCCCCAGCATTTT
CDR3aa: CASSVETGSQPQHF

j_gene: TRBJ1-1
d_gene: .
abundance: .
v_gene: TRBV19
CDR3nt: TGTGCCAGTTCCGAGTACCCCATGCTGATTCCTTTCTTT
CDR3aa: CASSEYPMLIPFF

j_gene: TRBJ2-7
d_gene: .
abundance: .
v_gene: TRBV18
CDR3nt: TGTGCCAGCTCACACAGCTCCTACGAGCAGTACTTC
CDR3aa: CASSHSSYEQYF

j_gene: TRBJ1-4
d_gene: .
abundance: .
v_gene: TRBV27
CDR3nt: TGTGCCAGCAGTTTTTGGCAAAATGAAAAACTGTTTTTT
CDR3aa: CASSFWQNEKLFF

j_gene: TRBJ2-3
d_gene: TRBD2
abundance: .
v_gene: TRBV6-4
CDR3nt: TGTGCCAGCAGTGTATTAGCGGGGCCTAGCACAGATACGCAGTATTTT
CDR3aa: CASSVLAGPSTDTQYF

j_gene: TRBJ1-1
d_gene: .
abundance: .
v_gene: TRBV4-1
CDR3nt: TGCGCCAGCAGCCAGGTCGGGAGGCAAAGGCGGGGGAACACTGAAGCTTTCTTT
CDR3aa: CASSQVGRQRRGNTEAFF

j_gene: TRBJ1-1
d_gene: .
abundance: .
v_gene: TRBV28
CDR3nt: TGTGCCAGCAGTCGGACATCTGAAGCTTTCTTT
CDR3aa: CASSRTSEAFF

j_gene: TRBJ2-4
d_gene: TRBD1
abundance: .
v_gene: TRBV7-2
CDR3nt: TGTGCCAGCAGCTTAGGACAGGGAGAAAACATTCAGTACTTC
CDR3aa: CASSLGQGENIQYF